Listed here are 18 T cell receptor beta chains from one sample, sequenced in a study of CD8+CD57+ T cells in acquired aplastic anemia. The authors sequenced patients whose flow cytometry had shown CD8+CD57+ cell expansion. Profiling that covered TCR beta VDJ and CDR3 relied on genomic DNA as its template. TCRdb re-analysed the reads in MiXCR, keeping a single row per CDR3 protein. This sample has around 220,000 distinct CDR3 sequences; about half occur once, and the top ten carry less than 20%. Sequenced sample: sorted CD4+, CD8+, or CD8+CD57+ T cells (not recorded which) from PBMCs. The receptors were sampled from a human donor with aplastic anemia.

The chain carries TRBV5-1 and TRBJ2-1, with 8 bases that match TRBD2. The CDR3 runs to 16 residues. V lost 1 base, J lost 2 bases, and 5 bases stayed unmatched. Looked up from germline, CDR1 is SGHRS and CDR2 is YFSETQ. Here the CDR3 reads CASSLSGGLAYNEQFF. The CDR3 region has the DNA TGCGCCAGCAGCTTGAGCGGGGGACTCGCCTACAATGAGCAGTTCTTC.

This clonotype occurred many times. The gene calls are TRBV20-1 and TRBJ1-5, with TRBD1 as a possible D gene (6 bases). The CDR3 loop spans 16 amino acids. The V gene's germline CDR1 is DFQATT and CDR2 SNEGSKA (reference sequence). Trimming removed 5 bases from V and 0 bases from J, with 17 bases in between. The CDR3: CSAPDSGRYSNQPQHF. In nucleotides, the CDR3 is TGCAGTGCTCCGGACAGTGGACGCTATAGCAATCAGCCCCAGCATTTT.

Turning to this clonotype: Here the CDR3 omits its conserved ending phenylalanine or tryptophan, so a read error is the likely source. The rearrangement joins TRBV2 to TRBJ2-3, with D perhaps TRBD1 or TRBD2 (6 bases each). Germline CDR1 is SNHLY and CDR2 is FYNNEI. V lost 6 bases and J 6 bases, leaving 16 bases between the germline ends. The CDR3 covers 14 residues. The CDR3 loop is CASRTGLAGDTQYL. CDR3 bases: TGTGCCAGCAGGACAGGTCTTGCGGGGGATACGCAGTATCTT.

This clonotype was observed at least ten times. The genes are TRBV5-1 and TRBJ1-1, with 10 bases aligning to TRBD1. The CDR3 loop spans 18 amino acids. The trim removed 4 bases at V and 7 bases at J, leaving 19 bases unmatched. Germline V CDR1 and CDR2: SGHRS, YFSETQ. In nucleotides, the CDR3 is TGCGCCAGCAGCATAGGGGGACAGGGGATAAGACAGCGGGATGAAGCTTTCTTT. Its translation: CASSIGGQGIRQRDEAFF.

To note about this clonotype: A much larger clone is a single base away; this may be a read error. V gene TRBV5-6 combines with J gene TRBJ2-2, with D possibly TRBD2 on 6 matching bases. Germline CDR1 reads SGHDT; CDR2 reads YYEEEE. This CDR3 spans 16 amino acids. CDR3 in amino acids: CASSHSEEMNTGGLFF. CDR3 sequence (DNA): TGTGCCAGCAGCCATTCGGAGGAGATGAACACCGGGGGGCTGTTTTTT.

This sequence joins TRBV20-1 and TRBJ2-7; the match to TRBD2 covers 13 bases. The V segment lost 0 bases and the J segment 5 bases; nucleotides outside the gene matches: 7. Germline CDR1 DFQATT, CDR2 SNEGSKA (reference sequence). The CDR3 covers 16 residues. In DNA, the CDR3 is TGCAGTGCTAGAGACACGACTAGCGGGGGGCAGGACGAGCAGTACTTC. It yields the protein CSARDTTSGGQDEQYF.

This clonotype is a singleton in its sample. V and J are TRBV18 and TRBJ1-2; 9 nucleotides align to TRBD1. V lost 8 bases to trimming and J lost 6 bases; unmatched junction nucleotides: 7. Germline assignment: CDR1 KGHSH and CDR2 LQKENI. CDR3 length equals 13 residues. CDR3 DNA: TGTGCCAGCCCAACCGGGACAGGGAATGGCTACACCTTC. Translation: CASPTGTGNGYTF.

The genes are TRBV5-4 and TRBJ1-4; tentative D call: TRBD1 (6 bases). The germline V and J ends were trimmed by 0 bases and 8 bases, with 14 bases remaining between them. This CDR3 has 15 amino acids. In germline, CDR1 is SGHNT, CDR2 YYREEE (reference sequence). The CDR3 DNA is TGTGCCAGCAGCTTGGGAGGTCCAGGGGAAGAAAAACTGTTTTTT. Translation: CASSLGGPGEEKLFF. The full variable domain, with the rest looked up from reference TRBV5-4 and TRBJ1-4, is ETGVTQSPTHLIKTRGQQVTLRCSSQSGHNTVSWYQQALGQGPQFIFQYYREEENGRGNFPPRFSGLQFPNYSSELNVNALELDDSALYLCASSLGGPGEEKLFFGSGTQLSVL.

This clonotype was detected a few times. The chain links TRBV18 to TRBJ2-6, with D unclear. Trimming stripped 2 bases from V and 1 base from J, with 6 bases between. The CDR3 runs to 15 residues. Germline V lookup: CDR1 KGHSH, CDR2 LQKENI. CDR3 region: CASSPLGSGANVLTF. The CDR3 nucleotides are TGTGCCAGCTCACCATTAGGTTCTGGGGCCAACGTCCTGACTTTC. Supplemented by reference TRBV18 and TRBJ2-6, the full variable domain reads NAGVMQNPRHLVRRRGQEARLRCSPMKGHSHVYWYRQLPEEGLKFMVYLQKENIIDESGMPKERFSAEFPKEGPSILRIQQVVRGDSAAYFCASSPLGSGANVLTFGAGSRLTVL.

There are a few counts of this clonotype. The rearrangement joins TRBV10-3 to TRBJ1-5; TRBD1 matches 7 bases. The V gene's germline CDR1 is ENHRY and CDR2 SYGVKD. J was trimmed by 1 base and V by 2 bases; bases with no gene match: 5. This CDR3 has 16 residues. This CDR3 reads CAISETGTDSNQPQHF. As DNA, the CDR3 is TGTGCCATCAGTGAGACCGGGACAGACAGCAATCAGCCCCAGCATTTT.

J is TRBJ2-7 and V is TRBV10-1, with D possibly TRBD1 on 5 matching bases. V lost 5 bases and J lost 4, with 15 bases in between. This CDR3 region has 14 residues. Germline loops: CDR1 WNHNN, CDR2 SYGVQD (reference sequence). CDR3 nucleotides: TGCGCCAGCAGTCACCAGGCAGGGCGATACGAGCAGTACTTC. It specifies CASSHQAGRYEQYF.

This clonotype was seen a handful of times. This sequence joins TRBV29-1 and TRBJ2-1, with 11 bases that match TRBD2. CDR1 is SQVTM and CDR2 is ANQGSEA in the germline V gene. V dropped 4 bases and J dropped 8; count of bases not matched to a gene: 1. The CDR3 contains 12 residues. This CDR3 reads CSVVAGGDEQFF. CDR3 sequence (DNA): TGCAGCGTTGTAGCGGGGGGGGATGAGCAGTTCTTC.

V gene TRBV20-1 combines with J gene TRBJ1-5; D is uncertain. Germline CDR1 and CDR2: DFQATT and SNEGSKA (reference sequence). Trimming cost V 6 bases and J 11 bases, with 20 bases left between them. This CDR3 is 13 amino acids long. The CDR3 DNA follows: TGCAGTGCACCGGACGGTCTCGTGAGGACCCAGCATTTT. As protein: CSAPDGLVRTQHF.

This clonotype came up many times. CDR3 bases: TGTGCCAGCAGTGAAGGTCAGCCCCAGCATTTT. Translating it yields CASSEGQPQHF. This chain links TRBV6-1 with TRBJ1-5; D not resolved. Trimming left V 1 base short and J 6 bases short, with 1 base between. The CDR3 loop spans 11 amino acids. Germline CDR1 reads MNHNS; CDR2 reads SASEGT.

Ten or more counts support this clonotype. The chain recombines TRBV6-5 with TRBJ1-6; D is possibly TRBD1 (5 bases). The V and J ends lost 6 bases and 9 bases respectively, with 21 bases between them. Germline CDR1 is MNHEY and CDR2 is SVGAGI. This CDR3 comprises 16 residues. In DNA form, the CDR3 reads TGTGCCAGCAGATCCGGGGGGGGAAAGGGTGGTTCACCCCTCCACTTT. This gives the protein CASRSGGGKGGSPLHF.

The chain employs TRBV5-6 and TRBJ2-6, with 11 bases fitting TRBD1. The length of the CDR3 is 17 residues. The ends lost 5 bases at V and 0 bases at J; junction bases unmatched: 4. In germline, CDR1 is SGHDT, CDR2 YYEEEE. The chain's CDR3 is CASSAGTGGSGANVLTF. CDR3 coding DNA: TGTGCCAGCAGTGCCGGGACAGGGGGCTCTGGGGCCAACGTCCTGACTTTC.

The V gene is TRBV7-3, the J gene TRBJ2-1, with a possible D match to TRBD2 (6 bases). CDR1 and CDR2 (germline): SGHTA, FQGTGA. The CDR3 has 16 residues. Trimming cost V 2 bases and J 7 bases, with 18 bases left between them. The CDR3 here is CASSLRGTQSGNEQFF. DNA for the CDR3: TGTGCCAGCAGCTTACGGGGCACCCAAAGCGGGAATGAGCAGTTCTTC.

As concerns this clonotype: A read error may be the cause here, since a much bigger clone is one base away. This sequence joins TRBV5-1 and TRBJ2-1; 9 nucleotides agree with TRBD2. Germline CDR1 SGHRS, CDR2 YFSETQ. The CDR3 is 14 amino acids. V shed 7 bases and J 7 bases; nucleotides not matched to a gene: 9. The CDR3 region has the DNA TGCGCCAGCGGCGGGGGGGACCTGGGGAATGAGCAGTTCTTC. Its translation is CASGGGDLGNEQFF.